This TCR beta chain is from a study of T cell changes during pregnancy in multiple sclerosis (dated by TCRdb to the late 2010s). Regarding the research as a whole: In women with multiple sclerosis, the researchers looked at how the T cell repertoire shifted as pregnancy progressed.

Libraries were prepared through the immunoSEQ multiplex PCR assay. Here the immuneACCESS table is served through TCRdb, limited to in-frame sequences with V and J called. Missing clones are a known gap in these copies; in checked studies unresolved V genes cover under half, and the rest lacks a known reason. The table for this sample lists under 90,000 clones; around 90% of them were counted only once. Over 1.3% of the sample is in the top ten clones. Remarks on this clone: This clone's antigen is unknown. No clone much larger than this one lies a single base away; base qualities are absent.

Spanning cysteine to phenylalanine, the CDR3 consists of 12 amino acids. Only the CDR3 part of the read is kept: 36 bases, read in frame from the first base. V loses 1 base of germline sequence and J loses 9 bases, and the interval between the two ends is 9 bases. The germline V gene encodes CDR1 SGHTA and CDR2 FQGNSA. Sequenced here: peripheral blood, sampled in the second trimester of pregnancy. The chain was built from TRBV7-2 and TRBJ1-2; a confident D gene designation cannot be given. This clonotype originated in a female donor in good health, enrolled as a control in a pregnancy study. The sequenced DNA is TGTGCCAGCAGCTTAGGTAGAGCAAGCTACACCTTC. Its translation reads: CASSLGRASYTF.